This T cell receptor (beta chain) was documented in a study of blood T cells in healthy people across ages. This clonotype came up a few times. As yet, its antigen is unknown. CDR1 is KGHSH and CDR2 is LQKENI in the germline V gene. The CDR3 has 14 amino acids. Trimming took off 0 bases at V and 5 bases at J, with 8 bases between the two ends. Donors ranged from 6 to 90 years old and were healthy Caucasians in Russia. Study-wide findings and caveats: Because donor CMV status was unknown, expanded clonotype changes were possibly confounded.

A J-beta primer mix and a sample-barcoded 5' primer were used in a second PCR of roughly 6 to 11 cycles. One entry per CDR3 protein, called by TCRdb with MiXCR from the 5' RACE reads. The table records hundreds of thousands of distinct CDR3 sequences, less than 25% of them present only once. This same sample was also part of a study on T cells of mothers and their children. From that report: Sequencing returned over 8 million TCR beta CDR3 reads per mother and around 3 million per child.

The sequenced material came from blood. The chain links TRBV18 to TRBJ1-3, with D uncertain. The TCR comes from a boy between 10 and 17 years old in good health. The CDR3 protein is CASSPPAGRNTIYF. CDR3 nucleotides: TGTGCCAGCTCACCACCGGCAGGAAGAAACACCATATATTTT.